Detailed here is one T cell receptor (beta chain). Antigen specificity is unknown. These patients had recovered from COVID-19 ranging mild to severe. This entry is derived from a study of CD4 T cell repertoires in COVID-19. Study-level background: CFSE-low cells expanded nine to eleven days with IL-2, then restimulated with other coronavirus spikes.

Study-wide results and caveats: Suggested intraclonal diversification: top SARS-CoV-2-reactive clonotypes appeared in two or three memory subsets. Between roughly 6 and 26% of SARS-CoV-2 clonotypes also appeared in SARS-CoV and/or HKU1 spike cultures.

CDR1 is LGHNT, CDR2 FRNRAP, per germline. Germline trimming cut 5 bases from V and 0 bases from J; bases unmatched to any gene: 16. CDR3 length equals 19 residues. Libraries were prepared by immunoSEQ multiplex PCR; TCRdb keeps only in-frame clonotypes and omits some of them. The sample has about 75,000 clones; under 90% are singletons. The receptor was isolated from a human donor who had COVID-19. Sequencing used CD4+ T cells from peripheral blood, obtained after recovery from COVID-19. The V and J genes are TRBV12-5 and TRBJ1-5, with 7 bases matching TRBD1. The CDR3 DNA reads as TGTGCTAGTGGTCCTATACCCGGGACAGTTCCTAATAGCAATCAGCCCCAGCATTTT. Amino acids: CASGPIPGTVPNSNQPQHF. The complete variable domain, with remaining parts taken from reference TRBV12-5 and TRBJ1-5, reads DARVTQTPRHKVTEMGQEVTMRCQPILGHNTVFWYRQTMMQGLELLAYFRNRAPLDDSGMPKDRFSAEMPDATLATLKIQPSEPRDSAVYFCASGPIPGTVPNSNQPQHFGDGTRLSIL.